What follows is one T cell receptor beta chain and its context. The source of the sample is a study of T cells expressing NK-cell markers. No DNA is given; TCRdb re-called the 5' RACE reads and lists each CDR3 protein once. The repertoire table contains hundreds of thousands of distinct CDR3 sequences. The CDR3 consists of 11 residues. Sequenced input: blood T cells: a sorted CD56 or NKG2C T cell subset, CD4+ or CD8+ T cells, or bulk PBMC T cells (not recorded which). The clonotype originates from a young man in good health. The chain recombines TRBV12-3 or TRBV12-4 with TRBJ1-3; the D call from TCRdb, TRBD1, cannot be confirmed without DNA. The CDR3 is CASTAGNTIYF.